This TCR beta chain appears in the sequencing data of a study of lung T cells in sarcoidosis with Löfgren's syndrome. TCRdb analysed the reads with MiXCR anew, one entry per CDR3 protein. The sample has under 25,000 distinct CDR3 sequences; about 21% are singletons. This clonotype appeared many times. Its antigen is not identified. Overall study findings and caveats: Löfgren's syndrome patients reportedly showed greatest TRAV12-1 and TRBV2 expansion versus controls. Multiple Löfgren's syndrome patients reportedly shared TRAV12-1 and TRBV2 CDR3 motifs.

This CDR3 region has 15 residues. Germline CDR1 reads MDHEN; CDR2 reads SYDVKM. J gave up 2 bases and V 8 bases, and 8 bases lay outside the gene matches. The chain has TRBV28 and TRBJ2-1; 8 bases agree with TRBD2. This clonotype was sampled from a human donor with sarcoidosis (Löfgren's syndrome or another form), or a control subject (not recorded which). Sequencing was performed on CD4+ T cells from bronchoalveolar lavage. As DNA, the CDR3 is TGTGCCAGCTTCGGTCCGGGGGGGGCCTACAATGAGCAGTTCTTC. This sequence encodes CASFGPGGAYNEQFF.